The 23 T cell receptor beta chains presented below share a single source sample, sequenced in a study of blood T cells in healthy people across ages. A second PCR of about 7 to 12 cycles used a sample-barcoded 5' primer and a J-beta primer mix. TCRdb re-called the 5' RACE reads with MiXCR, one entry per CDR3 protein. This table has about 1 million distinct CDR3 sequences, almost 25% appearing once. The sample was also linked to a second study, of T cells of mothers and their children.

The specimen sequenced was blood. The receptors originated from a girl aged 2 to 10 in good health.

V is TRBV7-6 and J is TRBJ2-5; perhaps D is TRBD1 or TRBD2 (5 bases each). The J call is in doubt because the DNA end fits TRBJ2-1 better. The CDR3 extends over 17 amino acids. Germline values: CDR1 SGHVS, CDR2 FNYEAQ. CDR3 sequence: CASSLGWTGPGTLGQFF. In DNA form, the CDR3 reads TGTGCCAGCAGCTTAGGTTGGACGGGACCTGGAACTCTGGGGCAGTTCTTC.

The V call is TRBV9, the J call TRBJ1-6; a possible D gene is TRBD1 (5 bases). The germline V gene has CDR1 SGDLS and CDR2 YYNGEE. Trimming shortened V by 2 bases and J by 7 bases, and 10 bases separated the two germline ends. The CDR3 is 14 residues long. The CDR3 loop is CASSVRGENSPLHF. CDR3 DNA: TGTGCCAGCAGCGTCCGGGGCGAGAATTCACCCCTCCACTTT.

The chain uses TRBV10-3 and TRBJ2-5, with 10 bases that match TRBD2. The CDR3 sequence is 17 residues long. The ends lost 0 bases at V and 2 bases at J; junction bases unmatched: 6. Looked up from germline, CDR1 is ENHRY and CDR2 is SYGVKD. The CDR3 DNA reads TGTGCCATCAGTGAGTCACCTAGCGGGAGCTATCAAGAGACCCAGTACTTC. Its translation: CAISESPSGSYQETQYF.

The chain's CDR3 is CASSQVGTGVFHYTF. CDR3 bases: TGTGCCAGCAGCCAAGTAGGGACAGGGGTTTTTCACTACACCTTC. This chain connects TRBV4-2 to TRBJ1-2, with 10 bases lining up with TRBD1. Germline V gene sequence: CDR1 LGHNA, CDR2 YNFKEQ. V was clipped by 1 base and J by 10 bases; unmatched bases: 9. The CDR3 has 15 amino acids.

This clonotype was seen a few times. The chain joins TRBV6-4 to TRBJ2-7; the D gene is possibly TRBD1 (6 bases). Trimming removed 10 bases from V and 2 bases from J, with 27 bases in between. The CDR3 totals 17 residues. Germline CDR1 reads MRHNA; CDR2 reads SNTAGT. CDR3 residues: CATKGGSELRKTYEQYF. The CDR3 DNA reads as TGTGCCACCAAAGGGGGTTCGGAACTTCGAAAAACCTACGAGCAGTACTTC.

This clonotype was found a few times. The chain combines TRBV5-1 with TRBJ1-4; D gene ambiguous. Trimming took off 0 bases at V and 0 bases at J, with 9 bases between the two ends. CDR1 is SGHRS, CDR2 YFSETQ, per germline. CDR3 size: 16 residues. In DNA form, the CDR3 reads TGCGCCAGCAGCTTGGATACACCATCAACTAATGAAAAACTGTTTTTT. It encodes CASSLDTPSTNEKLFF.

This CDR3 is CASSFRTSGISTGELFF. The CDR3 region has the DNA TGCGCCAGCAGCTTCCGGACTAGCGGGATATCGACCGGGGAGCTGTTTTTT. The chain joins TRBV4-1 to TRBJ2-2; TRBD2 matches 12 bases. Per germline, CDR1 MGHRA and CDR2 YSYEKL. Unmatched junction bases numbered 9, after V lost 5 bases and J lost 5 bases. The CDR3 has 17 amino acids.

V is TRBV7-2 and J is TRBJ1-5, with D perhaps TRBD1 (6 bases). This CDR3 region has 13 residues. V was cut by 4 bases and J by 7 bases, with 11 bases left in between. Germline-derived CDR1 and CDR2 are SGHTA and FQGNSA. The CDR3 DNA reads TGTGCCAGCAGCTACAGGGCGAGCCAGCCCCAGCATTTT. Translated: CASSYRASQPQHF.

The chain uses TRBV29-1 and TRBJ2-5; 8 bases align to TRBD2. This CDR3 spans 15 amino acids. V shed 6 bases and J 0 bases; nucleotides not matched to a gene: 9. Germline CDR1 is SQVTM and CDR2 is ANQGSEA. Here the CDR3 DNA reads TGCAGCGTCACCCTTGGCGGGGGGAACCAAGAGACCCAGTACTTC. Translated: CSVTLGGGNQETQYF. The complete variable domain, with remaining parts taken from reference TRBV29-1 and TRBJ2-5, reads SAVISQKPSRDICQRGTSLTIQCQVDSQVTMMFWYRQQPGQSLTLIATANQGSEATYESGFVIDKFPISRPNLTFSTLTVSNMSPEDSSIYLCSVTLGGGNQETQYFGPGTRLLVL.

This clonotype was counted once. The chain uses TRBV4-3 and TRBJ2-4; TRBD1 aligns across 11 bases. The CDR3 is 13 amino acids. The J segment lost 8 bases and the V segment lost 4 bases, leaving 1 base of the junction unmatched. Germline CDR1 LGHNA, CDR2 YSLEER. The CDR3 nucleotides read TGCGCCAGCAGCCGGGACAGGGGGGACATTCAGTACTTC. Translating it yields CASSRDRGDIQYF.

This clonotype appeared a few times. This rearrangement joins TRBV28 to TRBJ2-5; possibly TRBD1 or TRBD2 for D (5 bases each). Trimming cost V 7 bases and J 3 bases, with 12 bases left between them. From germline, CDR1 is MDHEN and CDR2 SYDVKM. CDR3 length: 13 residues. CDR3 residues: CASMGTEEETQYF. CDR3 nucleotides: TGTGCCAGCATGGGGACCGAGGAAGAGACCCAGTACTTC.

CDR3 nucleotides: TGTGCCGCCGCGGTGGTAGGAGAGACCCAGTACTTC. Protein product: CAAAVVGETQYF. The chain has TRBV12-3 or TRBV12-4 and TRBJ2-1; D is unclear. The J call is in doubt because the DNA end fits TRBJ2-5 better. This CDR3 comprises 12 residues.

This clonotype came up a few times. DNA for the CDR3: TGCAGTGCTAGCGGTACTAGTGGAGAGACCCAGTACTTC. It yields the protein CSASGTSGETQYF. The chain has TRBV20-1 and TRBJ2-5; a weak D match, TRBD2 (5 bases). Trimming removed 3 bases at V and 4 bases at J, with 12 bases between. Germline CDR1 DFQATT, CDR2 SNEGSKA (reference sequence). This CDR3 has 13 amino acids.

This clonotype was seen more than once but under ten times. The rearrangement uses TRBV6-5 and TRBJ1-2; D not certain. This CDR3 spans 14 amino acids. Trimming left V 6 bases short and J 0 bases short, with 11 bases between. Germline-derived CDR1 and CDR2 are MNHEY and SVGAGI. The CDR3 sequence is CASSSPRANYGYTF. The CDR3 region has the DNA TGTGCCAGCAGCTCGCCACGAGCTAACTATGGCTACACCTTC.

This clonotype was seen a handful of times. The CDR3 DNA follows: TGCAGCGTCGTACAGGGGAGATCGTCTTTCTTT. Translation: CSVVQGRSSFF. V is TRBV29-1 and J is TRBJ1-1; the match to TRBD1 covers 7 bases. J gave up 12 bases and V 6 bases, and 10 bases lay outside the gene matches. Germline loops: CDR1 SQVTM, CDR2 ANQGSEA. This CDR3 comprises 11 residues.

This clonotype was picked up a small number of times. This sequence joins TRBV7-9 and TRBJ2-3; 7 bases line up with TRBD2. CDR1 is SEHNR and CDR2 is FQNEAQ in the germline V gene (reference sequence). V shed 5 bases and J 2 bases; nucleotides not matched to a gene: 10. The CDR3 consists of 16 residues. The CDR3 nucleotides are TGTGCCAGCAGCACAACTAGCGAACGTTCCACAGATACGCAGTATTTT. This gives the protein CASSTTSERSTDTQYF.

The chain uses TRBV7-2 and TRBJ2-3, with D maybe TRBD2 (7 bases). The CDR3 consists of 14 residues. Germline CDR1 and CDR2: SGHTA and FQGNSA. V dropped 2 bases and J dropped 3 bases, with 9 bases sitting between them. CDR3 protein: CASSLRGATDTQYF. The CDR3 nucleotides are TGTGCCAGCAGCTTACGGGGGGCGACAGATACGCAGTATTTT. The variable domain in full, completed from reference TRBV7-2 and TRBJ2-3, reads GAGVSQSPSNKVTEKGKDVELRCDPISGHTALYWYRQSLGQGLEFLIYFQGNSAPDKSGLPSDRFSAERTGGSVSTLTIQRTQQEDSAVYLCASSLRGATDTQYFGPGTRLTVL.

V usage is TRBV20-1 and J usage is TRBJ2-5, with unresolved D. The J call may be in error: the DNA end matches TRBJ2-1 better. Per germline, CDR1 DFQATT and CDR2 SNEGSKA (reference sequence). CDR3 length equals 12 residues. CDR3 in DNA: TGCAGTGCTAGCATCCTAGGCGATGAGCAGTTCTTC. Encoded protein: CSASILGDEQFF.

This clonotype occurred many times. The chain has TRBV7-9 and TRBJ1-1; unclear D gene. The CDR3 extends over 10 amino acids. Germline-derived CDR1 and CDR2 are SEHNR and FQNEAQ (reference sequence). The V gene lost 5 bases and the J gene lost 3 bases, with 1 base spanning the gap. This CDR3 is CASSHTEAFF. CDR3 nucleotides: TGTGCCAGCAGCCACACTGAAGCTTTCTTT.

The genes are TRBV20-1 and TRBJ2-3; 8 bases map to TRBD1. CDR3 length: 16 residues. With 3 bases clipped from V and 3 bases from J, the junction kept 11 bases outside the gene matches. CDR1 is DFQATT and CDR2 is SNEGSKA in the germline V gene (reference sequence). In DNA form, the CDR3 reads TGCAGTGCTAGGGGTGACAGGGGATTTAGTACAGATACGCAGTATTTT. Translation gives CSARGDRGFSTDTQYF.

This clonotype was seen many times. This chain uses TRBV9 with TRBJ1-2; D remains unclear. Per germline, CDR1 SGDLS and CDR2 YYNGEE. The V end lost 2 bases, the J end lost 2 bases, and 7 bases lay between the germline ends. The CDR3 is 13 residues long. The CDR3 coding sequence is TGTGCCAGCAGCGTGGGCAGCAACTATGGCTACACCTTC. This encodes CASSVGSNYGYTF. The whole variable domain, filled in from reference TRBV9 and TRBJ1-2, reads DSGVTQTPKHLITATGQRVTLRCSPRSGDLSVYWYQQSLDQGLQFLIQYYNGEERAKGNILERFSAQQFPDLHSELNLSSLELGDSALYFCASSVGSNYGYTFGSGTRLTVV.

This clonotype was recorded a few times. The chain uses TRBV29-1 and TRBJ2-3, with 8 bases fitting TRBD2. Germline V gene lookup returns CDR1 SQVTM and CDR2 ANQGSEA. The CDR3 is 13 amino acids. V lost 5 bases to trimming and J lost 3 bases; unmatched junction nucleotides: 4. The CDR3 DNA sequence: TGCAGCGTTAAAGCGGGAGTTACAGATACGCAGTATTTT. As protein: CSVKAGVTDTQYF.

This clonotype occurred a few times. This sequence joins TRBV27 and TRBJ2-5, with no clear D. The CDR3 runs 18 residues. Trimming left V 0 bases short and J 4 bases short, with 21 bases between. Per the germline V gene, CDR1 is MNHEY and CDR2 is SMNVEV (reference sequence). The CDR3 DNA reads as TGTGCCAGCAGTTTATCAAATGGCAGAAACGACTTGCGAGAGACCCAGTACTTC. Translating it yields CASSLSNGRNDLRETQYF.